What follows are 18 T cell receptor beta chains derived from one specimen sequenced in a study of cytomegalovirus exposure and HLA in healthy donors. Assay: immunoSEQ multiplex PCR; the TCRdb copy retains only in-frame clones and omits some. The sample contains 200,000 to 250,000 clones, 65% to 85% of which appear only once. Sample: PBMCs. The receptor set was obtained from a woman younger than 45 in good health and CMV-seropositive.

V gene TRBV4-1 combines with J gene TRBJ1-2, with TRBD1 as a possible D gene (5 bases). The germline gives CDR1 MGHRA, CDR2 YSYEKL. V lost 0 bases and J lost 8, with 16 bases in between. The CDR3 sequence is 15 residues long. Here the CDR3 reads CASSQDATGPPGYTF. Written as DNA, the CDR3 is TGCGCCAGCAGCCAAGACGCCACGGGACCTCCGGGCTACACCTTC.

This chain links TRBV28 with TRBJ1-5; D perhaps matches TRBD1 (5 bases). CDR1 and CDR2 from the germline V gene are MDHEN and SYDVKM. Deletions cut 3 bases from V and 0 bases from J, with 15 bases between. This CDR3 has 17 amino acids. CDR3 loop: CASSLGRQRYSNQPQHF. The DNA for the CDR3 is TGTGCCAGCAGTTTGGGTCGACAGAGATATAGCAATCAGCCCCAGCATTTT.

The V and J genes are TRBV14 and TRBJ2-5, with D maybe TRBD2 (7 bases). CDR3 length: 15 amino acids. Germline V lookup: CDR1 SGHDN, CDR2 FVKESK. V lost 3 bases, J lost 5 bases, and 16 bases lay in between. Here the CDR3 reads CASSHRDGGQETQYF. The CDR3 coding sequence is TGTGCCAGCAGCCATCGGGACGGGGGGCAGGAGACCCAGTACTTC.

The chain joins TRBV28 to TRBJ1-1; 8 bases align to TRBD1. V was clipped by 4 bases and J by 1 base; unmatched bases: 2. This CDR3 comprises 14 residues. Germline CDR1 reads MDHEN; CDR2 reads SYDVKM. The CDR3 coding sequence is TGTGCCAGCAGTTCAGGGGGCGGGAACACTGAAGCTTTCTTT. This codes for CASSSGGGNTEAFF.

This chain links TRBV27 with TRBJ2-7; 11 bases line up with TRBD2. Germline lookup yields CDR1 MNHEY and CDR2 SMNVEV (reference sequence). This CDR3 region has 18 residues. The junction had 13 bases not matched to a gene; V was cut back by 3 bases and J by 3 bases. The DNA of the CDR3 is TGTGCCAGCAGTTTCCAACTAGCGGGAGCCATAAGTGGCTACGAGCAGTACTTC. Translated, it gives CASSFQLAGAISGYEQYF.

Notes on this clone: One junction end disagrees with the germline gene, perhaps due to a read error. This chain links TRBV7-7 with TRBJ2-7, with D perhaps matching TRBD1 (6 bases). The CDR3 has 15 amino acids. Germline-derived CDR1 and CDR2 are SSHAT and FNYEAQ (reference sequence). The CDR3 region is CASSPPGAGVYEQYF. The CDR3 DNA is TGTGCTAGCAGCCCCCCCGGAGCAGGGGTCTACGAGCAGTACTTC.

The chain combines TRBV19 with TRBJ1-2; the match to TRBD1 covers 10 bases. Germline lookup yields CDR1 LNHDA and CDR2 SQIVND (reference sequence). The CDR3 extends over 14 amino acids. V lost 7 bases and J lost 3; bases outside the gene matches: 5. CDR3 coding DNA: TGTGCCAGTACCTCCGGGACAGGGGACTATGGCTACACCTTC. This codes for CASTSGTGDYGYTF.

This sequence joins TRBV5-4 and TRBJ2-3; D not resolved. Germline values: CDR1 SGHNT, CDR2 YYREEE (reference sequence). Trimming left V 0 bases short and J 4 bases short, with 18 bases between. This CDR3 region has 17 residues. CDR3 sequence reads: CASSLVPSQRDADTQYF. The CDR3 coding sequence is TGTGCCAGCAGCTTGGTTCCCTCGCAAAGAGATGCAGATACGCAGTATTTT.

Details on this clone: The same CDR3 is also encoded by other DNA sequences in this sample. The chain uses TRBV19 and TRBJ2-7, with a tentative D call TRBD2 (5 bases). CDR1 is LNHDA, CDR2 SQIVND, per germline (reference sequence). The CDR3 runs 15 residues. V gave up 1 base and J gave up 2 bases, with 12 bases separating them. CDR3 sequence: CASSIAAGGPYEQYF. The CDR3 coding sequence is TGTGCCAGTAGTATAGCGGCAGGAGGCCCCTACGAGCAGTACTTC. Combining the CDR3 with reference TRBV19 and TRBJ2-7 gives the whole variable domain DGGITQSPKYLFRKEGQNVTLSCEQNLNHDAMYWYRQDPGQGLRLIYYSQIVNDFQKGDIAEGYSVSREKKESFPLTVTSAQKNPTAFYLCASSIAAGGPYEQYFGPGTRLTVT.

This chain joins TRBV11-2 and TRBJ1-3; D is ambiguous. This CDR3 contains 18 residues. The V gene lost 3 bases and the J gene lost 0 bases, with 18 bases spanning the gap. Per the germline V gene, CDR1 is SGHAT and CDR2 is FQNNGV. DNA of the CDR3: TGTGCCAGCAGCTTTAATTACCCCCAGGAAAACTCTGGAAACACCATATATTTT. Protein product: CASSFNYPQENSGNTIYF.

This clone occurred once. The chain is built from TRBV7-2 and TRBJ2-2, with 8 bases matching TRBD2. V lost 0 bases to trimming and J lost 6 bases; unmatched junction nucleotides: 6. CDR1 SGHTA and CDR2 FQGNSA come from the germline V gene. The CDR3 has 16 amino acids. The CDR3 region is CASSLALAGGAGELFF. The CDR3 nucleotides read TGTGCCAGCAGCTTAGCGCTGGCGGGAGGCGCCGGGGAGCTGTTTTTT. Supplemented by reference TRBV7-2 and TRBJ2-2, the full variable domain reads GAGVSQSPSNKVTEKGKDVELRCDPISGHTALYWYRQSLGQGLEFLIYFQGNSAPDKSGLPSDRFSAERTGGSVSTLTIQRTQQEDSAVYLCASSLALAGGAGELFFGEGSRLTVL.

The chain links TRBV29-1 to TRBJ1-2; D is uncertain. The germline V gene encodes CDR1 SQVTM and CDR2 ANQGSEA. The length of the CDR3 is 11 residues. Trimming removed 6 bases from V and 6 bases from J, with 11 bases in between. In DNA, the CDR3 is TGCAGCGTGTATCGGTCGGATGGCTACACCTTC. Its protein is CSVYRSDGYTF.

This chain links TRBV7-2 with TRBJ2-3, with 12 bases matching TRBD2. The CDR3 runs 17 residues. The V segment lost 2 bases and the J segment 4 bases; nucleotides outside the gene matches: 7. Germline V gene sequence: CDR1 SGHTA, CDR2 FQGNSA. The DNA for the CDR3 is TGTGCCAGCAGCTTAAGTCACCGACTAGCGGGAGCAGATACGCAGTATTTT. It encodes CASSLSHRLAGADTQYF.

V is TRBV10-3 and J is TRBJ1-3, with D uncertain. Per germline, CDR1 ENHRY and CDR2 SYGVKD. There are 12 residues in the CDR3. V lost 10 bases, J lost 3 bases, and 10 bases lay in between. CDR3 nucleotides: TGTGCCAGTACCGGATATGGAAACACCATATATTTT. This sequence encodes CASTGYGNTIYF.

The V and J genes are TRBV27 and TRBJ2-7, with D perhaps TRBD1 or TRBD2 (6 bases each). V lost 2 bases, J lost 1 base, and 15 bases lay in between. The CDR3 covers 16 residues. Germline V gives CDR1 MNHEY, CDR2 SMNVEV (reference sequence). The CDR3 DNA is TGTGCCAGCAGTTTAGGAGGGGGACGCTCTTCCTACGAGCAGTACTTC. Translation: CASSLGGGRSSYEQYF.

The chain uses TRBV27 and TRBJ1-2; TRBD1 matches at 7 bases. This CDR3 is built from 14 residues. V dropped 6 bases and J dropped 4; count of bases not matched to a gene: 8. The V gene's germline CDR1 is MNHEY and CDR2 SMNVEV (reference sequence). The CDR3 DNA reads TGTGCCAGCAGACTACAGGGGTTGGGCTATGGCTACACCTTC. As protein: CASRLQGLGYGYTF.

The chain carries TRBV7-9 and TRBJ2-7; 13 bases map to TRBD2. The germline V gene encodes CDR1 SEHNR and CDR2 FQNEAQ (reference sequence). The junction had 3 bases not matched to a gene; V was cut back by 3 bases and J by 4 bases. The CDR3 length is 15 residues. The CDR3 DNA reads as TGTGCCAGCAGCTTCGGGACTAGCGGGGCTTACGAGCAGTACTTC. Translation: CASSFGTSGAYEQYF. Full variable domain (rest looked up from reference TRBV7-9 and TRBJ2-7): DTGVSQNPRHKITKRGQNVTFRCDPISEHNRLYWYRQTLGQGPEFLTYFQNEAQLEKSRLLSDRFSAERPKGSFSTLEIQRTEQGDSAMYLCASSFGTSGAYEQYFGPGTRLTVT.

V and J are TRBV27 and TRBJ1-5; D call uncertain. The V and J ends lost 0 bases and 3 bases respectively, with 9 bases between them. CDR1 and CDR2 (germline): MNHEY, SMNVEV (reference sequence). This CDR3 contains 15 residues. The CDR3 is CASSLSSKDNQPQHF. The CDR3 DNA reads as TGTGCCAGCAGTTTATCGTCCAAGGACAATCAGCCCCAGCATTTT.